The subject of this entry is one TCR beta chain. Its cognate antigen is unknown. Assay used: immunoSEQ multiplex PCR; TCRdb lists only in-frame clones, some missing. Among some 22,000 clones listed, approximately 88% were seen once. This entry comes from a study of OX40 agonist ivuxolimab in advanced cancers. About the study: Patient treatment consisted of intravenous ivuxolimab administration every 2 weeks at 0.01 to 10 mg/kg.

Individuals having autoimmune disease history or systemic immunosuppression were not enrolled. Germline values: CDR1 LGHNA, CDR2 YNFKEQ. This CDR3 has 15 residues. V was clipped by 5 bases and J by 4 bases, with 15 bases between them. Study-wide results and limits: Low clonal expansion, among the lowest seen, marked partial responders at 0.1-3.0 mg/kg.

The rearrangement uses TRBV4-2 and TRBJ1-5; possible D gene TRBD1, 6 bases. The TCR comes from an adult with an advanced solid tumor such as melanoma, head and neck, liver or kidney cancer. The specimen comprised CD4+ or CD8+ T cells sorted from blood, sampled in a trial of the OX40 agonist ivuxolimab. The CDR3 here is CASSSGTRENQPQHF. The DNA of the CDR3 is TGTGCCAGCAGCTCGGGGACAAGGGAGAATCAGCCCCAGCATTTT.